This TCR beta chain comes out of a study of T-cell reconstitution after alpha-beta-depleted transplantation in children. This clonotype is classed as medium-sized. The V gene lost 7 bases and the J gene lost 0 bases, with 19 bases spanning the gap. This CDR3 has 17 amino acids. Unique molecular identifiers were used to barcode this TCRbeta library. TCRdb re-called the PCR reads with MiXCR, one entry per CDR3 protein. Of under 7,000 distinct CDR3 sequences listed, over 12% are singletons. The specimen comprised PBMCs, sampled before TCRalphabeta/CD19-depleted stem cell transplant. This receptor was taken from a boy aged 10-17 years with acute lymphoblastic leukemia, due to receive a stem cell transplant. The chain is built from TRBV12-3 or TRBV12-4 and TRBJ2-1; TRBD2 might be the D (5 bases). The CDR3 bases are TGTGCCAGCATCCCTTTCTCAGCGGAAAGCTCCTACAATGAGCAGTTCTTC. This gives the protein CASIPFSAESSYNEQFF.